What follows describes a single T cell receptor (beta chain). The sample originates from a study of shared clonotypes between healthy human individuals. After removal of 1 base from V and 5 bases from J, the junction contained 10 bases not matched to a gene. The germline V gene has CDR1 MNHEY and CDR2 SMNVEV (reference sequence). This CDR3 comprises 16 residues. Negatively enriched CD4+ T cells were divided by CD45RA into naive and memory. The authors ran the assay at deep level. Produced via immunoSEQ multiplex PCR; TCRdb's table is partial and in-frame only. This sample carries a few million clones, 80% to 95% of them seen once, and the ten largest clones take 0.39%.

The sequence was obtained from a man aged 18 to 29 in good health. Some clones in this sample may be carry-over from other donors' samples. The V and J genes are TRBV27 and TRBJ2-5; 7 bases fit TRBD2. Sequencing input: naive CD4+ T cells from PBMCs. This sample's subset: CD45RA+ positively selected. The CDR3 reads CASSLYRDGGSETQYF. The CDR3 bases are TGTGCCAGCAGTTTATATAGGGATGGCGGGAGTGAGACCCAGTACTTC.